A single sample is the source of the 21 T cell receptor beta chains below, sequenced in a study of T cell repertoires in cytomegalovirus infection. The antigens for these receptors are not known. MiXCR, run by TCRdb on the reads, gives a single entry per CDR3 protein. The profile shows fewer than 900,000 distinct CDR3 sequences, 25% to 35% of them singletons. Here the sequenced sample was cultured CD8+ T cells from PBMCs, taken from culture after CMV antigen stimulation. The receptors were gathered from a human donor in good health (CMV status not recorded). Some clones in this sample may be carry-over from other donors' samples.

This clonotype was found once. The chain recombines TRBV12-3 or TRBV12-4 with TRBJ2-5; 15 bases are a match to TRBD2. The CDR3 contains 19 residues. V trimming: 8 bases; J trimming: 5 bases; junction bases outside the gene matches: 18. CDR3 sequence (DNA): TGTGCCAGCCGAGAATCGGGACTAGCGGGGGGCCGAGTTGTGGAGACCCAGTACTTC. Protein product: CASRESGLAGGRVVETQYF.

This clonotype occurred a few times. The genes are TRBV2 and TRBJ2-7, with D possibly TRBD2 on 6 matching bases. The CDR3 extends over 14 amino acids. V lost 4 bases to trimming and J lost 0 bases, with 10 bases between them. Germline CDR1 reads SNHLY; CDR2 reads FYNNEI. CDR3 nucleotide sequence: TGTGCCAGCAGTGGTGGACTAATCTCCTACGAGCAGTACTTC. The encoded protein is CASSGGLISYEQYF.

The CDR3 here is CASNDRVLTDTQYF. The DNA of the CDR3 is TGTGCCAGCAACGACAGGGTGCTAACAGATACGCAGTATTTT. The chain couples TRBV12-3 or TRBV12-4 to TRBJ2-3, with TRBD1 matching 7 bases. The CDR3 contains 14 residues. Unmatched junction bases numbered 7, after V lost 7 bases and J lost 3 bases.

Details on this clonotype: Just one base apart from a much larger clone, this may be a read error. This chain uses TRBV2 with TRBJ2-7; no reliable D call. The germline V gene encodes CDR1 SNHLY and CDR2 FYNNEI. Deletions cut 3 bases from V and 2 bases from J, with 5 bases between. CDR3 length: 12 amino acids. This CDR3 reads CASSDTTYEQYF. The CDR3 region has the DNA TGTGCCAGCAGTGACACTACCTACGAGCAGTACTTC.

The chain joins TRBV6-6 to TRBJ2-1, with 9 positions matching TRBD1. After removal of 6 bases from V and 6 bases from J, the junction contained 6 bases not matched to a gene. CDR1 is MNHNY and CDR2 is SVGAGI in the germline V gene (reference sequence). The CDR3 runs to 14 residues. The chain's CDR3 is CASSPDRGINEQFF. DNA of the CDR3: TGTGCCAGCAGCCCGGACAGGGGTATCAATGAGCAGTTCTTC.

V usage is TRBV12-3 or TRBV12-4 and J usage is TRBJ2-7; D might be TRBD2 (5 bases). The CDR3 has 12 amino acids. The V gene lost 5 bases and the J gene lost 7 bases, with 12 bases spanning the gap. For the CDR3, the DNA is TGTGCCAGCAGTCGCGGGCGGTTTGAGCAGTACGTC. The encoded protein is CASSRGRFEQYV.

The CDR3 sequence: CASSLAAGGITEAFF. CDR3 nucleotide sequence: TGTGCCAGCAGCTTAGCTGCAGGGGGTATCACTGAAGCTTTCTTT. This chain links TRBV7-9 with TRBJ1-1; 7 nucleotides line up with TRBD1. The CDR3 totals 15 residues. In germline, CDR1 is SEHNR, CDR2 FQNEAQ (reference sequence). The V and J ends lost 0 bases and 4 bases, in that order; junction bases with no gene match: 5.

J is TRBJ1-1 and V is TRBV19; the D gene is possibly TRBD1 (5 bases). Trimming left V 7 bases short and J 5 bases short, with 20 bases between. The CDR3 sequence is 15 residues long. Germline CDR1 LNHDA, CDR2 SQIVND (reference sequence). DNA for the CDR3: TGTGCCAGTATCGGACACTTTCCGGGGGGGACTGAAGCTTTCTTT. This codes for CASIGHFPGGTEAFF.

This clonotype appeared a few times. The rearrangement joins TRBV11-2 to TRBJ2-1; 8 nucleotides align to TRBD2. The CDR3 consists of 15 residues. V trimming: 6 bases; J trimming: 8 bases; junction bases outside the gene matches: 12. CDR1 and CDR2 (germline): SGHAT, FQNNGV. CDR3 amino acids: CASRESGGAVYEQFF. CDR3 sequence (DNA): TGTGCCAGCAGAGAATCGGGGGGGGCGGTATATGAGCAGTTCTTC.

At least ten counts were recorded for this clonotype. The rearrangement uses TRBV12-3 or TRBV12-4 and TRBJ2-2, with a possible D match to TRBD2 (6 bases). V dropped 6 bases and J dropped 0 bases, with 17 bases sitting between them. CDR3 length equals 17 residues. CDR3 loop: CASRSSGQFANTGELFF. In DNA, the CDR3 is TGTGCCAGCAGGTCCAGCGGGCAGTTCGCGAACACCGGGGAGCTGTTTTTT.

The chain employs TRBV11-2 and TRBJ1-1; 7 nucleotides agree with TRBD1. CDR1 and CDR2 from the germline V gene are SGHAT and FQNNGV. Trimming at V came to 7 bases and at J to 1 base, leaving 9 bases not matched to a gene. This CDR3 region has 15 residues. CDR3 sequence: CASNRMTGRNTEAFF. The CDR3 nucleotides read TGTGCCAGCAACCGTATGACAGGGAGGAACACTGAAGCTTTCTTT.

This sequence joins TRBV24-1 and TRBJ1-5; 9 nucleotides align to TRBD1. The CDR3 loop spans 20 amino acids. V shed 5 bases, J shed 4 bases, and the junction held 20 bases outside the gene matches. Germline assignment: CDR1 KGHDR and CDR2 SFDVKD. The DNA of the CDR3 is TGTGCCACCAGTGCCCCGCCCCTACAGGGGGCAACGTACGGTAATCAGCCCCAGCATTTT. Its protein product is CATSAPPLQGATYGNQPQHF.

A note on this clonotype: The junction departs from germline at one end; a sequencing error may be responsible. This chain connects TRBV7-7 to TRBJ2-5; TRBD1 might be the D (7 bases). The CDR3 contains 16 residues. From germline, CDR1 is SSHAT and CDR2 FNYEAQ (reference sequence). In DNA, the CDR3 is TGTGCTAGCAGCCCGACTGTCAGGGGGGTCGTCGAGACCCAGTACTTC. Translating it yields CASSPTVRGVVETQYF. Full variable domain (missing parts from reference TRBV7-7 and TRBJ2-5): GAGVSQSPRYKVTKRGQDVTLRCDPISSHATLYWYQQALGQGPEFLTYFNYEAQPDKSGLPSDRFSAERPEGSISTLTIQRTEQRDSAMYRCASSPTVRGVVETQYFGPGTRLLVL.

This chain joins TRBV12-3 or TRBV12-4 and TRBJ2-2; D is unclear. Trimming pared 7 bases from V and 4 bases from J, leaving 7 bases between. The CDR3 has 12 amino acids. CDR3 amino acids: CASTRITGELFF. The CDR3, as DNA: TGTGCCAGCACAAGGATCACCGGGGAGCTGTTTTTT.

V gene TRBV15 combines with J gene TRBJ2-1; D remains ambiguous. CDR3 length equals 12 residues. V dropped 3 bases and J dropped 4 bases, with 4 bases sitting between them. CDR1 and CDR2 from the germline V gene are LNHNV and YYDKDF (reference sequence). This chain's CDR3 is CATSRAYNEQFF. The CDR3 DNA sequence: TGTGCCACCAGCAGGGCTTACAATGAGCAGTTCTTC.

The J gene is TRBJ1-1, the V gene TRBV6-5, with 9 nucleotides matching TRBD1. V was pared by 0 bases and J by 1 base, with 9 bases of the junction left unmatched. Germline CDR1 MNHEY, CDR2 SVGAGI. CDR3 length: 18 amino acids. DNA of the CDR3: TGTGCCAGCAGTTACTCGATCCGGGACAGGGCTTCGAACACTGAAGCTTTCTTT. It is translated as CASSYSIRDRASNTEAFF.

This chain joins TRBV5-4 and TRBJ2-1, with a weak D call TRBD1 (6 bases). The V end was cut by 0 bases, the J end by 2 bases, with 15 bases between. Germline lookup yields CDR1 SGHNT and CDR2 YYREEE (reference sequence). The CDR3 is made up of 17 amino acids. The CDR3 DNA follows: TGTGCCAGCAGCTTGGAAATTCAGGGGCGCGCCTACAATGAGCAGTTCTTC. Residues: CASSLEIQGRAYNEQFF.

The chain combines TRBV14 with TRBJ2-7, with D unclear. The V and J ends lost 0 bases and 4 bases respectively, with 10 bases between them. Germline lookup yields CDR1 SGHDN and CDR2 FVKESK. The CDR3 is made up of 14 amino acids. This CDR3 reads CASSQEPGGYEQYV. The DNA for the CDR3 is TGTGCCAGCAGCCAAGAGCCAGGCGGTTACGAGCAGTACGTC.

This clonotype turned up a few times. The chain employs TRBV5-4 and TRBJ1-1; 10 positions match TRBD1. Per germline, CDR1 SGHNT and CDR2 YYREEE (reference sequence). The J segment lost 0 bases and the V segment lost 6 bases, leaving 5 bases of the junction unmatched. The CDR3 contains 15 residues. The CDR3 region has the DNA TGTGCCAGCAAACGGGACAGGGGAATGAACACTGAAGCTTTCTTT. Translating gives CASKRDRGMNTEAFF. Full variable domain (outside the CDR3, taken from reference TRBV5-4 and TRBJ1-1): ETGVTQSPTHLIKTRGQQVTLRCSSQSGHNTVSWYQQALGQGPQFIFQYYREEENGRGNFPPRFSGLQFPNYSSELNVNALELDDSALYLCASKRDRGMNTEAFFGQGTRLTVV.

This clonotype showed up just a few times. The chain joins TRBV19 to TRBJ1-5, with 9 bases fitting TRBD1. Germline V gene data show CDR1 as LNHDA and CDR2 as SQIVND (reference sequence). The junction had 2 bases not matched to a gene; V was cut back by 6 bases and J by 8 bases. This CDR3 comprises 12 residues. The CDR3 bases are TGTGCCAGTAGACAGGGGGCTAAGCCCCAGCATTTT. It specifies CASRQGAKPQHF. The whole variable domain, remainder taken from reference TRBV19 and TRBJ1-5, is DGGITQSPKYLFRKEGQNVTLSCEQNLNHDAMYWYRQDPGQGLRLIYYSQIVNDFQKGDIAEGYSVSREKKESFPLTVTSAQKNPTAFYLCASRQGAKPQHFGDGTRLSIL.

The chain links TRBV10-3 to TRBJ1-1; 7 bases agree with TRBD1. The CDR3 extends over 15 amino acids. Looked up from germline, CDR1 is ENHRY and CDR2 is SYGVKD. The trim removed 6 bases at V and 3 bases at J, leaving 10 bases unmatched. The CDR3 spells CAIRDSDRADTEAFF. Written as DNA, the CDR3 is TGTGCCATCAGAGACTCAGACAGGGCGGACACTGAAGCTTTCTTT.